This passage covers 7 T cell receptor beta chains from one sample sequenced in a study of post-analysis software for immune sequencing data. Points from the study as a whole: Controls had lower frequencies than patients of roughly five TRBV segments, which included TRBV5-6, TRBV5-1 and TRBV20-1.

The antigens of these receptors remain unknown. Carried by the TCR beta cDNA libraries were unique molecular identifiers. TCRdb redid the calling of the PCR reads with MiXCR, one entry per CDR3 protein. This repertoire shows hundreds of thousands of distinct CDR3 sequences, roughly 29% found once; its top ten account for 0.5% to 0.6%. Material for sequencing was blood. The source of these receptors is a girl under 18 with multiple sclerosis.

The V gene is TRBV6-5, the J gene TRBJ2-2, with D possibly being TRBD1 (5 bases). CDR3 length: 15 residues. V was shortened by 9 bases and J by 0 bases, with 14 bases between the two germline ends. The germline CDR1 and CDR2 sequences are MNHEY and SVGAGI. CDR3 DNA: TGTGCCAGTAGACTCGACAGCTCGAACACCGGGGAGCTGTTTTTT. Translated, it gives CASRLDSSNTGELFF.

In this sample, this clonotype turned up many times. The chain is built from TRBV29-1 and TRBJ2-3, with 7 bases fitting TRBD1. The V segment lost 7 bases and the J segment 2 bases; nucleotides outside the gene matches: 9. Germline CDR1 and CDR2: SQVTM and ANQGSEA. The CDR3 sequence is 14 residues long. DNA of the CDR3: TGCAGCGCCACAGGGGCAGGGAACACAGATACGCAGTATTTT. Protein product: CSATGAGNTDTQYF.

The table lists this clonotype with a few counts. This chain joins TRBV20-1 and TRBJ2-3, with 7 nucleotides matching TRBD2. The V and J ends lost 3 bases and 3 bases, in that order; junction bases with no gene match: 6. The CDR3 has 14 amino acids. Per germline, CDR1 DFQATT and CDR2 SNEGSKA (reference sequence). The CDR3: CSASWGGQTDTQYF. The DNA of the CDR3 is TGCAGTGCTAGCTGGGGGGGTCAGACAGATACGCAGTATTTT.

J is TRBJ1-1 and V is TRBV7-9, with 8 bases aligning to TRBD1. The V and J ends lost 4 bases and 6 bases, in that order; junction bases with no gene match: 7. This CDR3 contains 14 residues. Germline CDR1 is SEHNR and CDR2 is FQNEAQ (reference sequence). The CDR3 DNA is TGTGCCAGCAGCTCGGTGACAGGGGCCCCTGAAGCTTTCTTT. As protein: CASSSVTGAPEAFF.

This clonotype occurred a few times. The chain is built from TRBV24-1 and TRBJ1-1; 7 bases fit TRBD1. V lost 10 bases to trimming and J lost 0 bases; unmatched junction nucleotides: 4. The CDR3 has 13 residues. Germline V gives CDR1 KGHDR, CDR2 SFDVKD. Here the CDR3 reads CATRDRLNTEAFF. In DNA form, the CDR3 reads TGTGCCACTAGGGACAGACTGAACACTGAAGCTTTCTTT.

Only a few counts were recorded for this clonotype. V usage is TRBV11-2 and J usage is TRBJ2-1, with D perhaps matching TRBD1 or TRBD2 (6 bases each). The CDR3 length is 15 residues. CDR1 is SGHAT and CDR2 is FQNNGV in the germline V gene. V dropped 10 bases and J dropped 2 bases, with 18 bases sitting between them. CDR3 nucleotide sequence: TGTGCCATCAGACCTGAGGGGGGAGCCTACAATGAGCAGTTCTTC. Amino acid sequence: CAIRPEGGAYNEQFF. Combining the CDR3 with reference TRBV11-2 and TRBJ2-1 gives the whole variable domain EAGVAQSPRYKIIEKRQSVAFWCNPISGHATLYWYQQILGQGPKLLIQFQNNGVVDDSQLPKDRFSAERLKGVDSTLKIQPAKLEDSAVYLCAIRPEGGAYNEQFFGPGTRLTVL.

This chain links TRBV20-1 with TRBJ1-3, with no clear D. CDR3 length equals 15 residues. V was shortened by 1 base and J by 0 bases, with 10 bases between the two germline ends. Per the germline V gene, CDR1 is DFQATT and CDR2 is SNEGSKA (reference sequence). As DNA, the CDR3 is TGCAGTGCTAGAGCGACGGTACTCTCTGGAAACACCATATATTTT. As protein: CSARATVLSGNTIYF.